This T cell receptor (beta chain) came from a study of blood T cell repertoires in COVID-19. Study background: Whether acute or convalescent, the COVID-19 samples came from the United States, Italy and Spain. Sources were T cells, B-cell-depleted T cells, or PBMCs; the material itself was cDNA or gDNA.

In germline, CDR1 is KGHSH, CDR2 LQKENI. Trimming removed 9 bases from V and 7 bases from J; junction bases left unmatched: 7. The CDR3 contains 14 residues. Seattle's cohort entered during active infection and was followed longitudinally. In the original processing: Amplification of reference gene primers was used by the study to estimate nucleated cell counts. Method: immunoSEQ multiplex PCR; TCRdb's copy keeps in-frame clones and lacks some. V and J calls and clone size follow that table, whereas D and trimming were derived from the DNA. This table has about 180,000 clones, 81% appearing once. The chain combines TRBV18 with TRBJ1-6; 9 bases map to TRBD1. This receptor was identified in a woman of 80 years or more with COVID-19, enrolled during active disease. Sequencing was carried out using peripheral blood. In DNA form, the CDR3 reads TGTGCCAGTAAACAGGGGGCGGAAAATTCACCCCTCCACTTT. Translation gives CASKQGAENSPLHF.